This section outlines one TCR beta chain sequence together with its context. A few counts support this clonotype. Its binding antigen is unknown. Base qualities are missing; no much larger clone stands one base away. V is reduced by 6 bases and J by 3 bases, leaving a spacing of 12 bases between them. Spanning cysteine to phenylalanine, the CDR3 consists of 15 amino acids. CDR3 DNA only is kept here, 45 bases in frame from base 1. Per the germline V gene, MNHEY is the CDR1 and SVGEGT is the CDR2. Reads for this sample came from an Illumina NovaSeq 6000. TCRalpha and TCRbeta cDNA libraries were built by 5'RACE with constant-segment primers, adding sample barcodes and unique molecular identifiers. RNA was extracted from every sample with Trizol reagent. Amplification of the libraries took two PCR steps, and the second step added a second sample barcode plus Illumina TruSeq adapters. Libraries were sequenced on an Illumina NovaSeq with 2 x 150 bp paired-end reads. Concerning the study's data processing: Demultiplexing of reads and collapsing into UMI-guided consensus sequences were performed with migec v1.2.7. Using mixcr v2.1.11, UMI consensuses were aligned to TRA and TRB V and J templates and then assembled into clonotypes. Expanded or contracted clonotypes were those called significant by both edgeR and NoisET, with noise models trained on biological replicates. For edgeR calls, the cutoffs were a false discovery rate-adjusted p below 0.01 and a log2 fold-change threshold of 1. As an exploratory analysis of dynamics, max-normalized trajectories of the 1000 most abundant clonotypes were examined by PCA with hierarchical clustering. Separately sequenced CD4+ and CD8+ repertoires were used to assign the CD4 or CD8 phenotype of responding clones. The public sequencing data were trimmed at Q25 with fastp and processed into clonotypes with MiXCR by TCRdb, which kept only in-frame beta chains. Duplicate CDR3 protein sequences are folded into a single record with the most common DNA and genes. TCRdb's processing, not the authors', yielded these V and J calls. The sample includes about 290,000 distinct CDR3 sequences, with 15% to 20% observed a single time. The ten largest clones represent roughly a fifth of the sample.

This sample is part of a study of T-cell memory formation after mild COVID-19 (dated by TCRdb to about 2021). Study-wide context: TCR sequence clusters from the two donors were found to be largely donor specific. In a couple of donors, T-cell clones that expanded and contracted after mild COVID-19 were tracked by sequencing TCRalpha and TCRbeta repertoires over time. Two young, previously healthy adult volunteers, one female and one male, were included in the cohort.

Ficoll-Paque density gradient centrifugation was used to isolate PBMCs. General conclusions and limits of the study: From day 15 to 85, contracting clones showed balanced CD4/CD8 phenotypes, whereas a second wave of clones that expanded from day 15 to 37 leaned towards CD4+. Some responding clones were found in pre-infection memory, which suggests that pre-existing cross-reactive memory T cells took part in the SARS-CoV-2 response. The study covered only a couple of mild cases, and larger cohorts including severe cases with pre-infection samples were considered necessary. Contracting CD4+ clones turned up mainly in the CM and EM memory subsets, whereas EMRA was where CD8+ clones were enriched. The second-wave clones that peaked on day 37 were not confirmed to be SARS-CoV-2 specific.

The chain employs TRBV6-2 or TRBV6-3 and TRBJ1-6, with the D gene too uncertain to name. The source material was PBMCs or a T cell subset sorted from them (not recorded which). The TCR was taken from a man between 18 and 29 years old who had mild COVID-19 (a few samples of this study predate the infection). The sample titles of this study are shuffled in the database, so cell type and time point are left out; the donor was told from shared clones. The CDR3 reads CASRSGRSYNSPLHF. In nucleotides, the sequence is TGTGCCAGCAGATCCGGCCGGAGCTATAATTCACCCCTCCACTTT.